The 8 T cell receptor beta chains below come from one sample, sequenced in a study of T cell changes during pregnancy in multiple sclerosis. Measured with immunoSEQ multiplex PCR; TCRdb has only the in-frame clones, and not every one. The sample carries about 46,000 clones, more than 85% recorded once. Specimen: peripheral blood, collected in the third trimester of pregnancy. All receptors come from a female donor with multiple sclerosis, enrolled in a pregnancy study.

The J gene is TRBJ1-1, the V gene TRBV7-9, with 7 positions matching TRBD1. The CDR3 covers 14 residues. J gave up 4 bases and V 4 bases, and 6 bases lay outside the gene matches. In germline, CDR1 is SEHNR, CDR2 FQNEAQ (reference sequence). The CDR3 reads CASSSRDSPTEAFF. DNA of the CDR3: TGTGCCAGCAGCTCAAGGGACAGCCCCACTGAAGCTTTCTTT.

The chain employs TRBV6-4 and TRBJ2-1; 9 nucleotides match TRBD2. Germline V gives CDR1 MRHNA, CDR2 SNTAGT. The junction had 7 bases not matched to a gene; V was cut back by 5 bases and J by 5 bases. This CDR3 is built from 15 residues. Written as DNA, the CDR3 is TGTGCCAGCAGTTTAGCGGGAGATGGCAACAATGAGCAGTTCTTC. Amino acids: CASSLAGDGNNEQFF.

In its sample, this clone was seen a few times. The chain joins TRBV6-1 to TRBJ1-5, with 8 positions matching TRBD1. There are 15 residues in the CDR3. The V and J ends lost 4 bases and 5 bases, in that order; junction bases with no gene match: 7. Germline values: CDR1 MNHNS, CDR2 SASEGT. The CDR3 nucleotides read TGTGCCAGCAGTGTGGGGACAGGAGGAGATCAGCCCCAGCATTTT. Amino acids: CASSVGTGGDQPQHF.

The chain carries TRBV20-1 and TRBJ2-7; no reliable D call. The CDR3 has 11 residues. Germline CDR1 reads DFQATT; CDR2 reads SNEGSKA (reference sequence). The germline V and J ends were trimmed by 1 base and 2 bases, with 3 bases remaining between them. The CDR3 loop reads CSARVTYEQYF. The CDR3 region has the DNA TGCAGTGCTAGAGTCACCTACGAGCAGTACTTC.

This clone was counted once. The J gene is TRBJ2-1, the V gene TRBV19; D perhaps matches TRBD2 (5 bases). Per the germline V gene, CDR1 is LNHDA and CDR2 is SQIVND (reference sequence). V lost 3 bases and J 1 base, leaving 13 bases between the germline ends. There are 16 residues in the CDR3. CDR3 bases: TGTGCCAGTAGTATCTCGCCGGGAACATCCTACAATGAGCAGTTCTTC. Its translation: CASSISPGTSYNEQFF.

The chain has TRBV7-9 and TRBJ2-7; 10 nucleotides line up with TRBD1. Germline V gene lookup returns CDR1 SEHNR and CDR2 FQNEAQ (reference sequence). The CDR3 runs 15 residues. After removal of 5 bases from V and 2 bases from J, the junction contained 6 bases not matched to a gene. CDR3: CASSGRDRGTYEQYF. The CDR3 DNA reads TGTGCCAGCAGCGGCCGGGACAGGGGAACCTACGAGCAGTACTTC.

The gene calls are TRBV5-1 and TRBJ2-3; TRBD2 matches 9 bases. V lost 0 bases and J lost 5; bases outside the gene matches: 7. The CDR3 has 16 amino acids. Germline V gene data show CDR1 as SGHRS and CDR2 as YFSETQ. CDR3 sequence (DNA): TGCGCCAGCAGCTTGGGTGGAGCGGGAGGAAAAGATACGCAGTATTTT. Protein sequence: CASSLGGAGGKDTQYF. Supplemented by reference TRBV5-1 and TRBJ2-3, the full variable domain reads KAGVTQTPRYLIKTRGQQVTLSCSPISGHRSVSWYQQTPGQGLQFLFEYFSETQRNKGNFPGRFSGRQFSNSRSEMNVSTLELGDSALYLCASSLGGAGGKDTQYFGPGTRLTVL.

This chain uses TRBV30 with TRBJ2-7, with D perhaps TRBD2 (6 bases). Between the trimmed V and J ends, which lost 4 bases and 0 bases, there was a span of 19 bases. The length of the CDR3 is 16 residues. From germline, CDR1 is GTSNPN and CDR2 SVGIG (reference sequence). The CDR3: CAWTFAGQLSSYEQYF. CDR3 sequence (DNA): TGTGCCTGGACCTTCGCGGGGCAGCTCAGCTCCTACGAGCAGTACTTC.